Sequencing of this TCR beta chain was carried out in a study of cytomegalovirus exposure and HLA in healthy donors. Study conclusions and caveats: In a later analysis, TCR beta V- and J-gene trimming was associated with a missense DCLRE1C variant.

The PCR had 60 Vbeta and 13 Jbeta primers. Method: immunoSEQ multiplex PCR; TCRdb's copy keeps in-frame clones and lacks some. The sample consists of roughly 200,000 clones, about four fifths of them appearing once. Comment on this clone: The antigen remains undetermined.

CDR3 length: 14 amino acids. Germline V gene sequence: CDR1 MNHEY, CDR2 SVGAGI. Trimming took 6 bases from V and 4 from J; bases not matched to a gene: 7. This clonotype was obtained from a girl between 5 and 17 years old in good health and CMV-seropositive. Sequenced material: PBMCs. The chain has TRBV6-5 and TRBJ2-5; 8 bases align to TRBD2. The DNA for the CDR3 is TGTGCCAGCAGCACCGGACTAGCCTCAGAGACCCAGTACTTC. It specifies CASSTGLASETQYF.